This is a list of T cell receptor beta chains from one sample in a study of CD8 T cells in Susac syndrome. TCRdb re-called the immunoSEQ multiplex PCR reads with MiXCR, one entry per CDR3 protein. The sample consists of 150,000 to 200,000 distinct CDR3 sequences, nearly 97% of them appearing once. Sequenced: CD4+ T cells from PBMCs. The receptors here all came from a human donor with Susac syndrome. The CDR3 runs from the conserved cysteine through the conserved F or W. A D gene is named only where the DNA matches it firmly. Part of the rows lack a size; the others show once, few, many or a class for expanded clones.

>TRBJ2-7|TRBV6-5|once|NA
TGTGCCAGCAAAATCAGGAGGAGCTCCTACGAGCAGTACTTC
CASKIRRSSYEQYF
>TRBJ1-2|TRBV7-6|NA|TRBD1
TGTGCCAGCAGCCCCCGACCTAGGACAGGAAACTATGGCTACACCTTC
CASSPRPRTGNYGYTF
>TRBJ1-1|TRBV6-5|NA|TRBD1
TGTGCCAGCAGTTCCCCAGGGGGCACAGCTTTCTTT
CASSSPGGTAFF
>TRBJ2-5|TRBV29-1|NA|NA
TGCAGCGTTGGGGGTAAAGAGACCCAGTACTTC
CSVGGKETQYF
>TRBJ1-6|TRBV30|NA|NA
TGTGCCTGGTCGACCGATTCACCCCTCCACTTT
CAWSTDSPLHF
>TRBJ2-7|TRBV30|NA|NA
TGTGCCTGGAGTACCGGTGGGGGTAAGATCGACGAGCAGTACTTC
CAWSTGGGKIDEQYF
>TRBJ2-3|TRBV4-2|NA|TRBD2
TGTGCCAGCAGCAGACTAGCGGGGGGGCTTTCTTCCGTCACAGATACGCAGTATTTT
CASSRLAGGLSSVTDTQYF
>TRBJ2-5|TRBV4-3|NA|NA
TGCGCCAGCAGCCAAGATCGAACGGCTCACCCGCAAGAGACCCAGTACTTC
CASSQDRTAHPQETQYF
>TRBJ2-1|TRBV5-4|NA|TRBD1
TGTGCCAGCAGCTTACTAGGGACAGCAATCAATGAGCAGTTCTTC
CASSLLGTAINEQFF
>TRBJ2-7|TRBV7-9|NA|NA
TGTGCCAGCAGCTTAGATGGGGGACCTGTGGGCGAGCAGTACTTC
CASSLDGGPVGEQYF
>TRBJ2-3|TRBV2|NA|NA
TGTGCCAGCACCGGGGGCACAGATACGCAGTATTTT
CASTGGTDTQYF
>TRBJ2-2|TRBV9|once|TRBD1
TGTGCCAGCAGCGCGACAGGGTTGGGCACCGGGGAGCTGTTTTTT
CASSATGLGTGELFF
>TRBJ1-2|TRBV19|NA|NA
TGTGCCAGTAGTATAGAAGGACAGCTCGATGGCTACACCTTC
CASSIEGQLDGYTF
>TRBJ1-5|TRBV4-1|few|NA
TGCGCCAGCAGCCAAGATCCGGGCGCGGGTCAGCCCCAGCATTTT
CASSQDPGAGQPQHF
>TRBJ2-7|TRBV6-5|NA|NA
TGTGCCAGCAGACCCGCCGCCTTTTACGAGCAGTACTTC
CASRPAAFYEQYF
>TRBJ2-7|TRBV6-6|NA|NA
TGTGCCAGCGAAACCGCGGCTAGCGCATCCTACGAGCAGTACTTC
CASETAASASYEQYF
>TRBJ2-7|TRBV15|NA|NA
TGTGCCACCAGCAGAGGGGCCCACTACGAGCAGTACTTC
CATSRGAHYEQYF
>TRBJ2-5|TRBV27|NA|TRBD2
TGTGCCAGCAGTTTATTTGCGGGGGGGCAGGGGACCCAGTACTTC
CASSLFAGGQGTQYF